This is a list of T cell receptor beta chains from one sample in a study of control samples from healthy donors and cancer patients. The data were produced by immunoSEQ multiplex PCR, yet TCRdb's version contains in-frame clones alone and is incomplete. The sample holds about 74,000 clones, 70% to 90% seen once. The specimen sequenced was blood. The origin of the receptors is a woman in her forties or fifties in good health. Both conserved end residues are part of each CDR3. Fields, in order: clone size, J gene, V gene, D gene, CDR3 protein, CDR3 DNA. A D gene is named only where the DNA matches it firmly. Where a row states a size, it is once, few, many or the class of an expanded clone; other rows omit it.

size: once; J: TRBJ1-2; V: TRBV7-9; D: NA; CDR3: CASSIDTDGYTF; DNA: TGTGCCAGCAGCATTGACACGGATGGCTACACCTTC
size: NA; J: TRBJ1-5; V: TRBV19; D: TRBD1; CDR3: CASSSALGTGLQPQHF; DNA: TGTGCCAGTAGTAGTGCCCTTGGGACAGGGCTTCAGCCCCAGCATTTT
size: NA; J: TRBJ1-6; V: TRBV4-1; D: NA; CDR3: CASSQSYSSYNSPLHF; DNA: TGCGCCAGCAGCCAATCTTACAGCTCCTATAATTCACCCCTCCACTTT
size: NA; J: TRBJ2-7; V: TRBV7-2; D: NA; CDR3: CASSPDKTQYF; DNA: TGTGCCAGCAGCCCTGACAAAACGCAGTACTTC
size: NA; J: TRBJ2-7; V: TRBV12-3/TRBV12-4; D: NA; CDR3: CASSLERGYEQYF; DNA: TGTGCCAGCAGTTTAGAGAGGGGTTACGAGCAGTACTTC
size: NA; J: TRBJ2-3; V: TRBV27; D: TRBD2; CDR3: CASSLSRPGLGPSSADTQYF; DNA: TGTGCCAGCAGTTTATCAAGACCGGGACTAGGTCCCAGTTCGGCAGATACGCAGTATTTT
size: NA; J: TRBJ1-2; V: TRBV5-5; D: NA; CDR3: CASSYDPRSYGYTF; DNA: TGTGCCAGCAGCTACGACCCGAGGAGCTATGGCTACACCTTC
size: NA; J: TRBJ1-2; V: TRBV11-2; D: NA; CDR3: CASSLETIPVEYTF; DNA: TGTGCCAGCAGCTTAGAAACTATACCTGTTGAATACACCTTC
size: few; J: TRBJ1-1; V: TRBV18; D: TRBD1; CDR3: CASSPPMGTGIEAFF; DNA: TGTGCCAGCTCACCACCGATGGGGACAGGAATAGAAGCTTTCTTT
size: NA; J: TRBJ1-1; V: TRBV11-2; D: NA; CDR3: CASSLARGTTEAFF; DNA: TGTGCCAGCAGCTTAGCCCGGGGTACCACTGAAGCTTTCTTT
size: NA; J: TRBJ1-1; V: TRBV9; D: NA; CDR3: CASSSPPNTEAFF; DNA: TGTGCCAGCAGCTCTCCCCCGAACACTGAAGCTTTCTTT
size: NA; J: TRBJ2-7; V: TRBV29-1; D: NA; CDR3: CSVVWGYEQYF; DNA: TGCAGCGTTGTATGGGGCTACGAGCAGTACTTC
size: NA; J: TRBJ2-7; V: TRBV7-2; D: NA; CDR3: CASSGSTGPYEQYF; DNA: TGTGCCAGCAGCGGATCTACAGGGCCCTACGAGCAGTACTTC
size: NA; J: TRBJ2-7; V: TRBV6-6; D: TRBD1; CDR3: CASSSTGGWDEQYF; DNA: TGTGCCAGCAGTTCGACAGGGGGTTGGGACGAGCAGTACTTC
size: NA; J: TRBJ2-3; V: TRBV29-1; D: NA; CDR3: CSVEDPRADTQYF; DNA: TGCAGCGTTGAAGATCCCCGGGCAGATACGCAGTATTTT
size: once; J: TRBJ2-1; V: TRBV11-3; D: NA; CDR3: CASRSDQVRINEQFF; DNA: TGTGCCAGCAGGTCGGATCAAGTTCGAATCAATGAGCAGTTCTTC
size: NA; J: TRBJ2-1; V: TRBV3-1/TRBV3-2; D: TRBD2; CDR3: CASSPGGVFTNEQFF; DNA: TGTGCCAGCAGCCCCGGGGGGGTATTTACCAATGAGCAGTTCTTC
size: NA; J: TRBJ1-2; V: TRBV9; D: NA; CDR3: CASSVDRGGQFYGYTF; DNA: TGTGCCAGCAGCGTAGATAGGGGCGGACAGTTCTATGGCTACACCTTC
size: NA; J: TRBJ1-4; V: TRBV2; D: NA; CDR3: CASSPPPGLPTNEKLFF; DNA: TGTGCCAGCAGCCCACCTCCGGGACTTCCAACTAATGAAAAACTGTTTTTT
size: few; J: TRBJ1-6; V: TRBV11-2; D: NA; CDR3: CASSVQSTGSSSYNSPLHF; DNA: TGTGCCAGCAGCGTTCAGTCAACGGGGTCGAGCTCCTATAATTCACCCCTCCACTTT
size: NA; J: TRBJ1-2; V: TRBV14; D: NA; CDR3: CASSQGLNYGYTF; DNA: TGTGCCAGCAGCCAAGGACTTAACTATGGCTACACCTTC
size: NA; J: TRBJ1-6; V: TRBV2; D: NA; CDR3: CASSEEVSPLHF; DNA: TGTGCCAGCAGTGAAGAGGTTTCACCCCTCCACTTT
size: NA; J: TRBJ2-2; V: TRBV19; D: TRBD1; CDR3: CASSSQGAYTGELFF; DNA: TGTGCCAGTAGTAGCCAGGGGGCGTACACCGGGGAGCTGTTTTTT
size: NA; J: TRBJ2-3; V: TRBV6-5; D: NA; CDR3: CASSYDGGSDTQYF; DNA: TGTGCCAGCAGTTACGATGGGGGGTCTGATACGCAGTATTTT
size: NA; J: TRBJ2-1; V: TRBV3-1/TRBV3-2; D: TRBD2; CDR3: CASTSRLAGANEQFF; DNA: TGTGCCAGCACTTCAAGGCTAGCGGGGGCCAATGAGCAGTTCTTC
size: NA; J: TRBJ1-2; V: TRBV12-3/TRBV12-4; D: NA; CDR3: CASSRGTASYTF; DNA: TGTGCCAGCAGTAGAGGGACTGCAAGCTACACCTTC
size: NA; J: TRBJ2-3; V: TRBV7-8; D: NA; CDR3: CASSPRRDEQYF; DNA: TGTGCCAGCAGTCCAAGGCGGGACGAGCAGTATTTT
size: NA; J: TRBJ2-3; V: TRBV29-1; D: NA; CDR3: CSWARDADTQYF; DNA: TGCAGCTGGGCCCGGGATGCAGATACGCAGTATTTT
size: NA; J: TRBJ2-3; V: TRBV9; D: TRBD2; CDR3: CASSLRGTSTDTQYF; DNA: TGTGCCAGCAGCTTGCGGGGGACTAGCACAGATACGCAGTATTTT
size: NA; J: TRBJ1-2; V: TRBV11-2; D: NA; CDR3: CASSGANF; DNA: TGTGCCAGCAGTGGGGCTAACTTC
size: NA; J: TRBJ2-7; V: TRBV11-2; D: NA; CDR3: CASSLGIGSYEQYF; DNA: TGTGCCAGCAGCTTAGGGATAGGCAGCTACGAGCAGTACTTC
size: few; J: TRBJ2-7; V: TRBV29-1; D: NA; CDR3: CSVDTFEDGEYEQYF; DNA: TGCAGCGTTGATACGTTCGAGGATGGAGAATACGAGCAGTACTTC
size: NA; J: TRBJ2-7; V: TRBV30; D: NA; CDR3: CAFSGTPTYEQYF; DNA: TGTGCCTTTTCCGGGACTCCTACCTACGAGCAGTACTTC
size: NA; J: TRBJ1-1; V: TRBV2; D: NA; CDR3: CAQRGNTEAFF; DNA: TGTGCGCAGCGTGGGAACACTGAAGCTTTCTTT
size: NA; J: TRBJ2-1; V: TRBV11-3; D: NA; CDR3: CASSLGENEQFF; DNA: TGTGCCAGCAGCTTAGGGGAGAATGAGCAGTTCTTC
size: once; J: TRBJ1-2; V: TRBV6-6; D: NA; CDR3: CASRQEYYGYTF; DNA: TGTGCCAGCAGGCAGGAGTACTATGGCTACACCTTC
size: NA; J: TRBJ2-1; V: TRBV7-8; D: TRBD2; CDR3: CASSLTTGHAGGRNEQFF; DNA: TGTGCCAGCAGCCTAACTACAGGCCACGCGGGGGGGCGCAATGAGCAGTTCTTC
size: NA; J: TRBJ1-1; V: TRBV10-3; D: TRBD1; CDR3: CAIKGAKDTEAFF; DNA: TGTGCCATCAAGGGGGCTAAGGACACTGAAGCTTTCTTT
size: NA; J: TRBJ1-6; V: TRBV4-1; D: NA; CDR3: CASSVEEVQVPLHF; DNA: TGCGCCAGCAGCGTCGAAGAAGTTCAAGTACCCCTCCACTTT
size: NA; J: TRBJ2-3; V: TRBV5-4; D: TRBD2; CDR3: CASSLPLAGGRGGDTQYF; DNA: TGTGCCAGCAGCTTGCCACTAGCGGGGGGGCGAGGGGGAGATACGCAGTATTTT
size: NA; J: TRBJ1-6; V: TRBV30; D: NA; CDR3: CAWCHLEGSPLHF; DNA: TGTGCCTGGTGCCACCTAGAGGGTTCACCCCTCCACTTT
size: NA; J: TRBJ2-7; V: TRBV3-1/TRBV3-2; D: TRBD2; CDR3: CASSQGGGYEQYF; DNA: TGTGCCAGCAGCCAAGGGGGAGGGTACGAGCAGTACTTC
size: NA; J: TRBJ1-2; V: TRBV5-1; D: NA; CDR3: CASSLDSYYGYTF; DNA: TGCGCCAGCAGCTTGGACAGCTACTATGGCTACACCTTC
size: NA; J: TRBJ1-3; V: TRBV9; D: NA; CDR3: CASSADNAQGNTIYF; DNA: TGTGCCAGCAGCGCGGATAATGCCCAGGGAAACACCATATATTTT
size: few; J: TRBJ1-2; V: TRBV5-4; D: TRBD1; CDR3: CASRAGGRGNYGYTF; DNA: TGTGCCAGCAGGGCAGGGGGCCGGGGTAACTATGGCTACACCTTC
size: NA; J: TRBJ2-7; V: TRBV5-1; D: NA; CDR3: CASSLLGAALAEQYF; DNA: TGCGCCAGCAGCCTTTTGGGGGCCGCCCTGGCCGAGCAGTACTTC
size: NA; J: TRBJ2-1; V: TRBV7-9; D: TRBD2; CDR3: CASSLGLAGGREQFF; DNA: TGTGCCAGCAGCTTAGGGCTAGCGGGGGGGCGTGAGCAGTTCTTC
size: NA; J: TRBJ2-3; V: TRBV20-1; D: NA; CDR3: CSAVRVGERDF; DNA: TGCAGCGCCGTAAGGGTGGGGGAGAGGGATTTT
size: NA; J: TRBJ1-3; V: TRBV11-3; D: NA; CDR3: CASSSGSGNTIYF; DNA: TGTGCCAGCAGCTCAGGGTCCGGAAACACCATATATTTT
size: NA; J: TRBJ1-1; V: TRBV11-3; D: NA; CDR3: CASSPSRGGSNTEAFF; DNA: TGTGCCAGCAGCCCATCTCGGGGGGGTTCGAACACTGAAGCTTTCTTT
size: NA; J: TRBJ1-3; V: TRBV9; D: NA; CDR3: CASSVGLPGITGNTIYF; DNA: TGTGCCAGCAGCGTTGGCCTACCGGGTATAACTGGAAACACCATATATTTT
size: NA; J: TRBJ1-3; V: TRBV2; D: NA; CDR3: CASSEYRIGQEGNTIYF; DNA: TGTGCCAGCAGTGAATATCGAATAGGACAAGAAGGAAACACCATATATTTT
size: NA; J: TRBJ1-2; V: TRBV15; D: NA; CDR3: CATSRGVATNYGYTF; DNA: TGTGCCACCAGCAGAGGAGTGGCTACTAACTATGGCTACACCTTC
size: NA; J: TRBJ1-3; V: TRBV4-1; D: NA; CDR3: CASSQETGEQTFPWRNTIYF; DNA: TGCGCCAGCAGCCAAGAGACGGGGGAACAAACCTTCCCCTGGAGAAACACCATATATTTT
size: few; J: TRBJ2-1; V: TRBV4-2; D: NA; CDR3: CASSQVPDEQFF; DNA: TGTGCCAGCAGCCAAGTTCCCGATGAGCAGTTCTTC